This T cell receptor beta chain derives from a study of cytomegalovirus exposure and HLA in healthy donors. Per the germline V gene, CDR1 is SGHTA and CDR2 is FQGNSA. Deletions cut 1 base from V and 6 bases from J, with 10 bases between. This CDR3 spans 14 amino acids. Amplification used 60 Vbeta primers and 13 Jbeta primers. Here immunoSEQ multiplex PCR was the method, and the copy in TCRdb shows in-frame clones only, minus some. Counted here are around 210,000 clones, approximately 79% occurring once; the ten biggest clones make up around 1.7%. Study results and limitations: TCR beta sequences numbering around 15,000 were associated with HLA alleles at 0.05 false discovery rate in a later analysis. The investigators catalogued 160 or so TCR beta chains as cytomegalovirus-associated. It emerged from a later analysis that several of the most significant clusters appeared to be linked to common viral pathogens. A missense DCLRE1C variant was associated with V- and J-gene trimming of TCR beta chains in a later analysis, and an independent cohort replicated the association.

Comment on this clone: Its cognate antigen is unknown.

This chain connects TRBV7-2 to TRBJ1-5; weak D call: TRBD1 (5 bases). The sequenced material came from PBMCs. The TCR was taken from a man aged 50 to 60 in good health and CMV-seronegative. CDR3 coding DNA: TGTGCCAGCAGCTTAGTAGGGGTCGGTCAGCCCCAGCATTTT. It codes for CASSLVGVGQPQHF.